This T cell receptor (beta chain) was sequenced in a study of T cells in Graves' hyperthyroidism and ophthalmopathy. About the study: Peripheral blood was collected at initial diagnosis, before any treatment.

Using RNA transcripts as the source, TCR beta CDR3 regions were amplified. First-round RT-PCR with HTBI primers amplified the TCR CDR3 region. One entry per CDR3 protein results from TCRdb running MiXCR on the multiplex PCR reads. The repertoire includes 700,000 or so distinct CDR3 sequences, 13% to 15% of them detected once, and approximately 13% sits in the top ten. Study-wide findings and caveats: Clonotypes that were expanded in thyroid above 0.001 mostly appeared in blood too. Ophthalmopathy was identified by the model a median around 6.9 months ahead of onset.

This clonotype has only a few counts. Antigen specificity is unknown. The ends lost 3 bases at V and 8 bases at J; junction bases unmatched: 10. The CDR3 is made up of 15 amino acids. CDR1 is KGHDR and CDR2 is SFDVKD in the germline V gene. The chain links TRBV24-1 to TRBJ1-2; 8 bases are a match to TRBD1. The sample comprised blood. The TCR was taken from a woman in her forties or fifties with Graves' ophthalmopathy. CDR3: CATSDPSPRGQGYTF. In DNA form, the CDR3 reads TGTGCCACCAGTGATCCCTCTCCCAGGGGGCAAGGCTACACCTTC.